Shown below are 2 T cell receptor beta chains from a single sample sequenced in a study of blood T cells in healthy people across ages. A J-beta primer mix and a sample-barcoded 5' primer were used in a second PCR of roughly 7 to 12 cycles. Using its own MiXCR run on the 5' RACE reads, TCRdb lists one record per CDR3 protein. The data contain around 870,000 distinct CDR3 sequences, around 30% of them seen just once; the ten biggest clones take up roughly 17%. Sequencing was performed on blood. The receptors originated from a woman older than 75 in good health.

To note about this clonotype: At one boundary the junction diverges from the germline segment, which might be a read error. This chain uses TRBV12-3 or TRBV12-4 with TRBJ2-3, with D perhaps matching TRBD2 (6 bases). The CDR3 has 11 amino acids. The CDR3 loop reads CASSRLDAQYF. The CDR3 DNA sequence: TGTGCCAGCAGCAGACTAGATGCGCAGTATTTT.

This clonotype was counted ten times or more. This chain connects TRBV20-1 to TRBJ1-1; TRBD1 matches 8 bases. The CDR3 contains 13 residues. Germline V lookup: CDR1 DFQATT, CDR2 SNEGSKA (reference sequence). The V gene end was trimmed by 5 bases and the J gene end by 5 bases; junction bases not matched to a gene: 7. Written as DNA, the CDR3 is TGCAGTGCTGTGCCGGACAGGGTAACTGAAGCTTTCTTT. Translation: CSAVPDRVTEAFF.